This T cell receptor beta chain was recorded in a study of blood T cell repertoires in COVID-19. Sequencing used immunoSEQ multiplex PCR; TCRdb keeps in-frame clones, though not all of them. The table records tens of thousands of clones, roughly 90% of them present only once. There are 16 residues in the CDR3. The germline CDR1 and CDR2 sequences are SGHVS and FQNEAQ. J was trimmed by 0 bases and V by 5 bases; bases with no gene match: 10. The sequenced sample was peripheral blood. The gene calls are TRBV7-8 and TRBJ2-7; 7 nucleotides align to TRBD2. The origin of this receptor is a man in his fifties with acute or convalescent COVID-19. The CDR3 region has the DNA TGTGCCAGCAGCGCAACTAGCGACTACACCTCCTACGAGCAGTACTTC. Protein sequence: CASSATSDYTSYEQYF.